This entry describes one T cell receptor (beta chain). The data derive from a study of cytomegalovirus exposure and HLA in healthy donors. 60 Vbeta and 13 Jbeta primers were used in PCR. Data came from immunoSEQ multiplex PCR; TCRdb stores just in-frame clones and leaves some out. Here the sample spans under 150,000 clones, about 80% being singletons. The CDR3 consists of 14 residues. In germline, CDR1 is SGHAT, CDR2 FQNNGV. V shed 5 bases, J shed 4 bases, and the junction held 6 bases outside the gene matches. This clonotype was obtained from a girl aged 2-10 years in good health and CMV-seronegative. Sequencing was performed on PBMCs. The chain has TRBV11-2 and TRBJ2-7, with TRBD1 identical over 9 bases. This CDR3 is CASSNPGTGYEQYF. In DNA form, the CDR3 reads TGTGCCAGCAGCAACCCCGGGACAGGGTACGAGCAGTACTTC.